Following are 23 T cell receptor beta chains from one sample sequenced in a study of control samples from healthy donors and cancer patients. Generated by immunoSEQ multiplex PCR, the TCRdb table keeps only in-frame clones and is missing some. The sample lists hundreds of thousands of clones, 90% occurring once. The sequencing sample was made of PBMCs. The receptors derive from a middle-aged man with head and neck cancer.

This clone showed up just a few times. The V call is TRBV4-3, the J call TRBJ1-6; D ambiguous. V lost 4 bases and J 9 bases, leaving 7 bases between the germline ends. Germline values: CDR1 LGHNA, CDR2 YSLEER. This CDR3 comprises 12 residues. The CDR3 loop reads CASSRVGSPLHF. In DNA, the CDR3 is TGCGCCAGCAGCCGAGTGGGTTCACCCCTCCACTTT.

This clone was seen a few times. The chain couples TRBV27 to TRBJ2-7, with TRBD1 identical over 9 bases. The germline V gene encodes CDR1 MNHEY and CDR2 SMNVEV (reference sequence). V shed 5 bases and J 7 bases; nucleotides not matched to a gene: 9. The CDR3 contains 14 residues. Here the CDR3 DNA reads TGTGCCAGCAGTCAGCCGGGACAGGGAAAGGAGCAGTACTTC. This encodes CASSQPGQGKEQYF.

This chain joins TRBV15 and TRBJ1-1; D not resolved. This CDR3 has 12 residues. Germline CDR1 and CDR2: LNHNV and YYDKDF (reference sequence). V gave up 3 bases and J gave up 7 bases, with 9 bases separating them. The DNA for the CDR3 is TGTGCCACCAGCAGGGTTGGGGTTGAAGCTTTCTTT. Its protein product is CATSRVGVEAFF.

This clone was detected only a few times. The V call is TRBV7-9, the J call TRBJ2-7, with a possible D match to TRBD2 (6 bases). This CDR3 is 13 amino acids long. Germline V gene data show CDR1 as SEHNR and CDR2 as FQNEAQ (reference sequence). Trimming removed 4 bases from V and 3 bases from J, with 10 bases in between. In DNA, the CDR3 is TGTGCCAGCAGCTCCGGGGGAGACTACGAGCAGTACTTC. It encodes CASSSGGDYEQYF.

J is TRBJ2-7 and V is TRBV5-1; 8 nucleotides agree with TRBD1. The CDR3 loop spans 13 amino acids. J lost 3 bases, V lost 6 bases, and 5 bases had no gene match. Germline CDR1 reads SGHRS; CDR2 reads YFSETQ. In nucleotides, the CDR3 is TGCGCCAGCATCGGACAGGGAGGCTACGAGCAGTACTTC. Translation: CASIGQGGYEQYF.

The chain employs TRBV29-1 and TRBJ2-7; 10 bases match TRBD1. The CDR3 consists of 13 residues. Looked up from germline, CDR1 is SQVTM and CDR2 is ANQGSEA. Trimming cost V 4 bases and J 7 bases; bases outside gene matches: 7. In DNA, the CDR3 is TGCAGCGTTGTGGGGGGACAGGGGCTTGAGCAGTACTTC. This codes for CSVVGGQGLEQYF.

Concerning this clone: In the same sample, other DNA sequences code for this CDR3. The CDR3 is CASSSTGDYGYTF. The DNA for the CDR3 is TGCGCCAGCAGCTCTACAGGGGACTATGGCTACACCTTC. This chain links TRBV5-1 with TRBJ1-2, with 7 nucleotides matching TRBD1. V gave up 3 bases and J gave up 3 bases; unmatched junction bases: 2. Germline CDR1 SGHRS, CDR2 YFSETQ. This CDR3 is 13 amino acids long.

V and J are TRBV7-9 and TRBJ2-1, with 14 bases fitting TRBD2. V was clipped by 7 bases and J by 8 bases; unmatched bases: 7. CDR1 SEHNR and CDR2 FQNEAQ come from the germline V gene (reference sequence). The CDR3 sequence is 15 residues long. CDR3 sequence (DNA): TGTGCCAGCACCACCGGGACTAGCGGGAGCGATGAGCAGTTCTTC. Residues: CASTTGTSGSDEQFF.

For this clone: This sample includes further DNA sequences coding for the same CDR3. This rearrangement joins TRBV27 to TRBJ1-2; TRBD1 matches 11 bases. Germline loops: CDR1 MNHEY, CDR2 SMNVEV (reference sequence). V shed 4 bases, J shed 3 bases, and the junction held 4 bases outside the gene matches. CDR3 length equals 15 residues. The CDR3 spells CASSSPGQGDYGYTF. The CDR3 DNA follows: TGTGCCAGCAGTTCTCCGGGACAGGGGGACTATGGCTACACCTTC.

V and J are TRBV5-5 and TRBJ2-5; D not certain. The CDR3 is made up of 12 amino acids. Deletions cut 4 bases from V and 4 bases from J, with 8 bases between. From germline, CDR1 is SGHKS and CDR2 YYEKEE (reference sequence). CDR3 protein: CASSVEIETQYF. The CDR3 nucleotides are TGTGCCAGCAGCGTGGAGATAGAGACCCAGTACTTC.

This clone turned up a few times. V gene TRBV30 combines with J gene TRBJ1-2; D is uncertain. The germline V and J ends were trimmed by 0 bases and 0 bases, with 8 bases remaining between them. The CDR3 runs 14 residues. Germline V gene sequence: CDR1 GTSNPN, CDR2 SVGIG (reference sequence). The CDR3 bases are TGTGCCTGGAGTGTTAGTCGGACTAACTATGGCTACACCTTC. Its protein is CAWSVSRTNYGYTF.

The chain uses TRBV6-5 and TRBJ2-1; no reliable D call. Trimming stripped 6 bases from V and 6 bases from J, with 9 bases between. Germline V gene data show CDR1 as MNHEY and CDR2 as SVGAGI. This CDR3 has 12 residues. CDR3 DNA: TGTGCCAGCAGGTCCCAGCCCAATGAGCAGTTCTTC. Its translation: CASRSQPNEQFF.

The V call is TRBV30, the J call TRBJ1-5; D gene uncertain. The CDR3 totals 14 residues. The germline V and J ends were trimmed by 2 bases and 4 bases, with 12 bases remaining between them. Germline values: CDR1 GTSNPN, CDR2 SVGIG (reference sequence). The DNA for the CDR3 is TGTGCCTGGAGTCCCTCGACAAATAATCAGCCCCAGCATTTT. Its translation: CAWSPSTNNQPQHF.

J is TRBJ2-3 and V is TRBV28; D possibly matches TRBD1 or TRBD2 (5 bases each). This CDR3 has 14 residues. Germline V gene data show CDR1 as MDHEN and CDR2 as SYDVKM. V was clipped by 3 bases and J by 1 base, with 8 bases between them. The CDR3, as DNA: TGTGCCAGCAGTTTGTTGGGGGGCACAGATACGCAGTATTTT. As protein: CASSLLGGTDTQYF.

This rearrangement joins TRBV27 to TRBJ1-4, with a possible D match to TRBD1 (6 bases). This CDR3 comprises 18 residues. In germline, CDR1 is MNHEY, CDR2 SMNVEV (reference sequence). V was clipped by 1 base and J by 2 bases, with 17 bases between them. CDR3 residues: CASSLYPLMQGTNEKLFF. The CDR3 coding sequence is TGTGCCAGCAGTTTATACCCGTTAATGCAGGGGACTAATGAAAAACTGTTTTTT.

The chain combines TRBV4-3 with TRBJ1-3; D uncertain. The CDR3 contains 14 residues. V dropped 0 bases and J dropped 4 bases, with 7 bases sitting between them. Per germline, CDR1 LGHNA and CDR2 YSLEER. The CDR3 sequence is CASSQDSVGNTIYF. DNA of the CDR3: TGCGCCAGCAGCCAAGATAGCGTGGGAAACACCATATATTTT.

J is TRBJ1-3 and V is TRBV4-3; 8 bases agree with TRBD1. Germline V lookup: CDR1 LGHNA, CDR2 YSLEER. The CDR3 is made up of 21 amino acids. Trimming removed 0 bases from V and 4 bases from J; junction bases left unmatched: 20. For the CDR3, the DNA is TGCGCCAGCAGCCAAGACGTTCCCGGACAGGGTGGAAGAGGTGCGGGAAACACCATATATTTT. Its protein product is CASSQDVPGQGGRGAGNTIYF.

The chain couples TRBV19 to TRBJ2-7; the match to TRBD1 covers 7 bases. The J segment lost 5 bases and the V segment lost 10 bases, leaving 8 bases of the junction unmatched. Germline V gene sequence: CDR1 LNHDA, CDR2 SQIVND (reference sequence). This CDR3 spans 12 amino acids. For the CDR3, the DNA is TGTGCCACCCAGGACAGGCCCGACGAGCAGTACTTC. Amino acid sequence: CATQDRPDEQYF.

The chain is built from TRBV29-1 and TRBJ1-1; 10 nucleotides agree with TRBD1. CDR1 is SQVTM and CDR2 is ANQGSEA in the germline V gene. With V trimmed by 8 bases and J by 5 bases, 5 bases remained unmatched. The CDR3 is 12 amino acids. The CDR3: CSPDRGYTEAFF. CDR3 coding DNA: TGCAGCCCGGACAGGGGGTATACTGAAGCTTTCTTT.

The rearrangement links TRBV30 to TRBJ1-4, with D uncertain. Germline assignment: CDR1 GTSNPN and CDR2 SVGIG (reference sequence). Trimming removed 0 bases at V and 12 bases at J, with 11 bases between. The CDR3 extends over 12 amino acids. The DNA for the CDR3 is TGTGCCTGGAGTGTAGCGGACCGGCAACTGTTTTTT. Translating gives CAWSVADRQLFF.

J is TRBJ2-1 and V is TRBV7-2, with D tentatively TRBD1 (5 bases). The V and J ends lost 6 bases and 8 bases respectively, with 8 bases between them. Germline CDR1 and CDR2: SGHTA and FQGNSA. The CDR3 spans 11 residues. For the CDR3, the DNA is TGTGCCAGCAGGCAGGGTTATGAGCAGTTCTTC. Amino acid sequence: CASRQGYEQFF. Filled out from reference TRBV7-2 and TRBJ2-1, the complete variable domain reads GAGVSQSPSNKVTEKGKDVELRCDPISGHTALYWYRQSLGQGLEFLIYFQGNSAPDKSGLPSDRFSAERTGGSVSTLTIQRTQQEDSAVYLCASRQGYEQFFGPGTRLTVL.

The chain has TRBV18 and TRBJ2-3; D gene ambiguous. The V end lost 3 bases, the J end lost 4 bases, and 20 bases lay between the germline ends. The CDR3 is 17 amino acids. Germline CDR1 reads KGHSH; CDR2 reads LQKENI. CDR3 loop: CASSPTLSLTAPDTQYF. The CDR3 bases are TGTGCCAGCTCACCTACACTGAGCCTTACAGCTCCAGATACGCAGTATTTT.

The rearrangement links TRBV11-3 to TRBJ2-4; 10 nucleotides agree with TRBD1. In germline, CDR1 is SGHNT, CDR2 YENEEA. The CDR3 contains 17 residues. V shed 4 bases and J 1 base; nucleotides not matched to a gene: 7. The CDR3: CASSSPGQGDAKNIQYF. The CDR3 DNA sequence: TGTGCCAGCAGCTCCCCAGGACAGGGGGATGCCAAAAACATTCAGTACTTC.